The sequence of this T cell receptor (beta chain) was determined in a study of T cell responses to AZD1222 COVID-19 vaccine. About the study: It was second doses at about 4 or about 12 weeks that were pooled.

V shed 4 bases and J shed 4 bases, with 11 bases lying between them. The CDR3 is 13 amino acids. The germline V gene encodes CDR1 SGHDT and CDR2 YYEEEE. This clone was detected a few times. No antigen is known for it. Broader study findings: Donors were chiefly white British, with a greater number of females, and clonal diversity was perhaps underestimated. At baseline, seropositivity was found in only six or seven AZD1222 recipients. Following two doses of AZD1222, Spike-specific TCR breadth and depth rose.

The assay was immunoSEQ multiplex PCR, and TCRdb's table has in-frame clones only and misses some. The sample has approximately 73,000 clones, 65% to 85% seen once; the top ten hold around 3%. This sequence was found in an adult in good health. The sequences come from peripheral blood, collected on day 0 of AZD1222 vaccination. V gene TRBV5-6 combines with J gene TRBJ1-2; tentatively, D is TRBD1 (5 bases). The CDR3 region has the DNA TGTGCCAGCAGCCCCGGGGGGGTCTATGGCTACACCTTC. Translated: CASSPGGVYGYTF.